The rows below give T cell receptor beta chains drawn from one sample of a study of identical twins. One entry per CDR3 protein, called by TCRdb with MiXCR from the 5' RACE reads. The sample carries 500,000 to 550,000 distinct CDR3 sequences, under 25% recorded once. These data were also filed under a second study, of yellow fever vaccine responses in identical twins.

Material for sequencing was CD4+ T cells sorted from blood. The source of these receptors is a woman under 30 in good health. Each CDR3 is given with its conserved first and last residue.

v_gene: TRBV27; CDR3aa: CASSSISGAYEQYF
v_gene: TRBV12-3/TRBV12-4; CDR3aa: CASNPSGKSSYNEQFF
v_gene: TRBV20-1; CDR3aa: CSATVAGGPSDEQFF
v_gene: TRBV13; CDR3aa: CASSLGLNAEADTQYF
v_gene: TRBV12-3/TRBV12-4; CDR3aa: CASSLEKNLNQPQHF
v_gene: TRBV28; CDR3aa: CASSPTWGRGETQYF
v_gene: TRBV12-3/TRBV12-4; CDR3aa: CASSLRYRSPLHF
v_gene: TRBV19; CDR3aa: CASSRDIGSYNEQFF
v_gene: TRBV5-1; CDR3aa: CASSLDQGTQYF
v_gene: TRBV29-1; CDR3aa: CSVGGRSSGLYNEQFF
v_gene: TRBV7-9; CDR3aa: CASSFRDSPSYNEQFF
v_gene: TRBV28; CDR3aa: CASSFLFGWDRPQHF
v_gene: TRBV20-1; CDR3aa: CSANRGLSYNEQFF
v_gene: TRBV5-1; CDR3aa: CASSLSGGNYEQYF
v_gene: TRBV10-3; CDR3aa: CAIRPGTGSNTGELFF
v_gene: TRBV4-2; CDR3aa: CASSPPRLSGSAYNEQFF
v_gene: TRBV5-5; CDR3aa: CASSENRAGRTGANVLTF
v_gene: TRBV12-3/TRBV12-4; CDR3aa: CASSPGYLAEAFF
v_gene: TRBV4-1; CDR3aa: CASSPTHGSSYNEQFF
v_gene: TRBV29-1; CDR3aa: CSVEPNRGASGGTDTQYF
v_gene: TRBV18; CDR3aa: CASSPPIGAEGGTEAFF
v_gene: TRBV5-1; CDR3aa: CASREIAKNIQYF
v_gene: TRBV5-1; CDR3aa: CASSLGQVNTDTQYF
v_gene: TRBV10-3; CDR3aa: CAISDPRGTPLHF
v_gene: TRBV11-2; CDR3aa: CASSPGTSQETQYF
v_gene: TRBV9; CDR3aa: CASSVGQATYEQYF
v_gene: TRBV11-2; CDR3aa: CASTPIPTGELFF
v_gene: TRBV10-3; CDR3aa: CAISAQGSGASNEQYF
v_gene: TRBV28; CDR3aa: CASSRTRDRSYNEQFF
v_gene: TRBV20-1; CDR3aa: CSAPSSGTGVLNTEAFF
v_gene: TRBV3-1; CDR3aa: CASSLGLASVTGELFF
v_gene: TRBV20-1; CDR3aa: CSARTGKNTEAFF
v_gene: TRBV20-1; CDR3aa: CSATHGTSISYEQYF
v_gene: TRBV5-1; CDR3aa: CASSLGSSGRANEQFF
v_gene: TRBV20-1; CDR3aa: CSARRVSGELFF
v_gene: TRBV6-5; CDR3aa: CASSYSLQEPYTEAFF
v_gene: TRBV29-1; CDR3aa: CSVEGDRDRGQETQYF
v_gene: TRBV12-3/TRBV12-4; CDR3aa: CASSLGTGAGNTIYF
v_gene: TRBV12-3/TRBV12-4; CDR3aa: CASSLTGAYNSPLHF
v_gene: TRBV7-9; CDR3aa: CASSLSSGLAGADTQYF
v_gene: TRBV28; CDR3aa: CASSSYRTKNIQYF
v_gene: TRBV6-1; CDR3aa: CASSVGGAYEQYF
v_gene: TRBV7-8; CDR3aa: CASSLEGTSGSYEQYF
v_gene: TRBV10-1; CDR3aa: CASICPSGGAKESNEQFF
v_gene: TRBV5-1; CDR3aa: CASNVPGASYNEQFF
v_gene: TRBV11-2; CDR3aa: CASSPGTSTNTQYF
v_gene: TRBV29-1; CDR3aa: CSVATTSGDYEQYF
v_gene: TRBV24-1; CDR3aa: CATAGTAPNQPQHF
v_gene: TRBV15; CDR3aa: CATSREGGVAKNIQYF
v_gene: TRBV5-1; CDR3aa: CASSPDPNNEQFF
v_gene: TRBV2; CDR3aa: CASPRRGARETQYF
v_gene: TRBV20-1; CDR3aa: CSASGAAETQYF
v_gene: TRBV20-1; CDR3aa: CSAPGVGATEAFF
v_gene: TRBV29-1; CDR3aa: CSGTRSRADTQYF
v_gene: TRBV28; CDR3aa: CASSGGIPRADTQYF